This T cell receptor beta chain stems from a study of persistence of HIV-infected CD4 T cells. This clone was detected a few times. Its antigen is not known. Sequencing used immunoSEQ version 4 in survey mode. Sequencing was performed with immunoSEQ multiplex PCR; in TCRdb, only in-frame clones are kept and a portion is missing. The data contain around 48,000 clones, around 75% of them seen just once; the ten biggest clones take up around 3%. The stimulus was lysate of CMV-infected fibroblasts, around 10 ug/mL. Memory cells lacking CD40L and CD69 with high CD45RO were sorted. Donors had undetectable plasma HIV-1 RNA, under 50 copies/mL, for 4+ years. CD4+ T cell counts exceeded 400 cells/uL; CMV serology was positive. The TCR comes from an adult man with HIV who was CMV-seropositive. The sequences come from CD4+ T cells sorted from PBMCs after approximately 19-hour stimulation, collected from a patient who received antiretroviral therapy.

CDR3 residues: CASSDYGATGYTF. CDR3 sequence (DNA): TGTGCCAGCAGCGACTACGGGGCGACTGGCTACACCTTC. V is TRBV12-3 or TRBV12-4 and J is TRBJ1-2; D possibly corresponds to TRBD1 (5 bases). The ends were cut back, 6 bases at V and 7 bases at J, with 15 bases in the middle. CDR3 length: 13 residues.